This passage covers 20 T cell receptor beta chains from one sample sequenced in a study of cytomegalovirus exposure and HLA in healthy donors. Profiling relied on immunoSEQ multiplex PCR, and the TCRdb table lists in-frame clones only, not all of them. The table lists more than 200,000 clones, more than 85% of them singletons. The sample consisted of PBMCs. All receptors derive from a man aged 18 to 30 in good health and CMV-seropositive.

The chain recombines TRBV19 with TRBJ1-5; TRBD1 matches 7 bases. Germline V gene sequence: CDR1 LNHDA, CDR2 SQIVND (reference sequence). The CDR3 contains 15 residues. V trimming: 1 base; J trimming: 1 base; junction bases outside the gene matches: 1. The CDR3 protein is CASSIADRSNQPQHF. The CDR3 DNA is TGTGCCAGTAGTATAGCGGACAGGAGCAATCAGCCCCAGCATTTT.

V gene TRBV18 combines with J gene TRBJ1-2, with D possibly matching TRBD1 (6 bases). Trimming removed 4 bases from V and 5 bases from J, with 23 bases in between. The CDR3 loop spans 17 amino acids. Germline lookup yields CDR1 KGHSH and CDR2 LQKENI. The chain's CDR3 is CASSHLSGASLDYGYTF. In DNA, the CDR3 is TGTGCCAGCTCACACCTTTCGGGGGCCTCGCTCGATTATGGCTACACCTTC.

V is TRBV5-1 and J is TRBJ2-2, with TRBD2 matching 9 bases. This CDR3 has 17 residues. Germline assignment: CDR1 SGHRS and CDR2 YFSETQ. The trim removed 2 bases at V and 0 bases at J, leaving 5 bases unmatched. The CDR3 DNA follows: TGCGCCAGCAGCTTTCAGAAGCGGGGGGCGAACACCGGGGAGCTGTTTTTT. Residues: CASSFQKRGANTGELFF.

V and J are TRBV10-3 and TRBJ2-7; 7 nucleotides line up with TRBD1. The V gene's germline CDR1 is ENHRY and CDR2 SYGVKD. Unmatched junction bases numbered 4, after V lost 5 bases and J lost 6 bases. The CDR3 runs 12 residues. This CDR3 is CAISRTGSEQYF. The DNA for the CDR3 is TGTGCCATCAGTCGGACAGGCTCCGAGCAGTACTTC.

The CDR3 is CATSRDHGLRYEQYF. CDR3 nucleotide sequence: TGTGCCACCAGCAGAGATCACGGACTTCGCTACGAGCAGTACTTC. The chain links TRBV15 to TRBJ2-7, with D maybe TRBD2 (5 bases). V gave up 0 bases and J gave up 3 bases, with 12 bases separating them. Germline V gene lookup returns CDR1 LNHNV and CDR2 YYDKDF (reference sequence). The CDR3 runs to 15 residues.

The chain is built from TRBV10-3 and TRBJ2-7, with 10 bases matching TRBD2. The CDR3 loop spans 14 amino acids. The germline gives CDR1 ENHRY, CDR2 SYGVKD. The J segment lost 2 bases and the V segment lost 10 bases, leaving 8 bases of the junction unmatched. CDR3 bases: TGTGCCAGCCTCAGCGGGAGGGAACCCTACGAGCAGTACTTC. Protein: CASLSGREPYEQYF.

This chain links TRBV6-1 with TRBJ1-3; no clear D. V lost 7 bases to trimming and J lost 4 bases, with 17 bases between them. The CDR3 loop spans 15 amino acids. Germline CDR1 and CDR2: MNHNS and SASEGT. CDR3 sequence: CASIPTGPMGNTIYF. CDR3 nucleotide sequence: TGTGCCAGCATTCCCACCGGGCCTATGGGAAACACCATATATTTT.

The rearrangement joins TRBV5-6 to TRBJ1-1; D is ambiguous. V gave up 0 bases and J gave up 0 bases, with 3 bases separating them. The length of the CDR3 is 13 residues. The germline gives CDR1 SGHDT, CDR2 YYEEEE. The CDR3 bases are TGTGCCAGCAGCTTGGTTGTGAACACTGAAGCTTTCTTT. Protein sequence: CASSLVVNTEAFF.

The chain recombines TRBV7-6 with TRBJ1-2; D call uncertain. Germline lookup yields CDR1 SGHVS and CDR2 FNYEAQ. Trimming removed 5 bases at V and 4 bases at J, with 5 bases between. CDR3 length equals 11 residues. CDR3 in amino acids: CASSPIYGYTF. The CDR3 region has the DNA TGTGCCAGCAGCCCAATCTATGGCTACACCTTC.

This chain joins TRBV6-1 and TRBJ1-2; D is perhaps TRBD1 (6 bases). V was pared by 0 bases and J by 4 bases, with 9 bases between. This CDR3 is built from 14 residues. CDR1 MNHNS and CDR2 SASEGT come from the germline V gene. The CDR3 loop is CASSEAGGSYGYTF. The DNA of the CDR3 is TGTGCCAGCAGTGAAGCGGGGGGCAGCTATGGCTACACCTTC.

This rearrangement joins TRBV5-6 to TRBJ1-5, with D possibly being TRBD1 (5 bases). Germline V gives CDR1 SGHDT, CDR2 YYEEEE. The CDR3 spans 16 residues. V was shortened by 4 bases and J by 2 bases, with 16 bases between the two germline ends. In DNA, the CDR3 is TGTGCCAGCAGCCCAGGACACGGGGGGGGCAATCAGCCCCAGCATTTT. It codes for CASSPGHGGGNQPQHF.

The CDR3: CASSRGAPGLAGVGNEQFF. In nucleotides, the CDR3 is TGCGCCAGCAGTCGGGGGGCCCCGGGACTAGCGGGAGTGGGGAATGAGCAGTTCTTC. The V and J genes are TRBV5-1 and TRBJ2-1, with 14 bases identical to TRBD2. V lost 5 bases, J lost 7 bases, and 17 bases stayed unmatched. This CDR3 region has 19 residues. Germline values: CDR1 SGHRS, CDR2 YFSETQ. Complete variable domain (other parts from reference TRBV5-1 and TRBJ2-1): KAGVTQTPRYLIKTRGQQVTLSCSPISGHRSVSWYQQTPGQGLQFLFEYFSETQRNKGNFPGRFSGRQFSNSRSEMNVSTLELGDSALYLCASSRGAPGLAGVGNEQFFGPGTRLTVL.

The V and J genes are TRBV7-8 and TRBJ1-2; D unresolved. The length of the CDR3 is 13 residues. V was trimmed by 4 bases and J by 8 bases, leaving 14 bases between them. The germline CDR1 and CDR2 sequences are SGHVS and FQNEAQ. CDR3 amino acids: CASSSRSGDGYTF. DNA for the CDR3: TGTGCCAGCAGCTCACGGTCGGGAGACGGCTACACCTTC.

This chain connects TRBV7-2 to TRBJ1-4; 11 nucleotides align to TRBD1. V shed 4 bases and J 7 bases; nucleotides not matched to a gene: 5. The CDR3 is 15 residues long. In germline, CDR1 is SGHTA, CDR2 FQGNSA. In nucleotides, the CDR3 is TGTGCCAGCAGCTACGCCGGGACAGGGGGTGAAAAACTGTTTTTT. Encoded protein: CASSYAGTGGEKLFF.

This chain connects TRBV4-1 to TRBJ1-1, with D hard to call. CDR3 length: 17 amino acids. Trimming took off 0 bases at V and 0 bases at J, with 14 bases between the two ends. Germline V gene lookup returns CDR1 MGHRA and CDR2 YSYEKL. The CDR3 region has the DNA TGCGCCAGCAGCCAAGATAAATATGGCTTGATGAACACTGAAGCTTTCTTT. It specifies CASSQDKYGLMNTEAFF.

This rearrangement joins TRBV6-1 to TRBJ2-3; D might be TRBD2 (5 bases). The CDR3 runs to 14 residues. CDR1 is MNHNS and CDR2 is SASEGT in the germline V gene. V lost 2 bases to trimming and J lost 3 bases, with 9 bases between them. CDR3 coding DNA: TGTGCCAGCAGTGAACGAGGGCCAACAGATACGCAGTATTTT. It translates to CASSERGPTDTQYF.

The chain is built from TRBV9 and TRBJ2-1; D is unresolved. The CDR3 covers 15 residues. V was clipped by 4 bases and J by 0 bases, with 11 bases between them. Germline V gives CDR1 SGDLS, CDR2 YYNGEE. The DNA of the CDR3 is TGTGCCAGCAGCCCCGGGCTAAGCTCCTACAATGAGCAGTTCTTC. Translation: CASSPGLSSYNEQFF.

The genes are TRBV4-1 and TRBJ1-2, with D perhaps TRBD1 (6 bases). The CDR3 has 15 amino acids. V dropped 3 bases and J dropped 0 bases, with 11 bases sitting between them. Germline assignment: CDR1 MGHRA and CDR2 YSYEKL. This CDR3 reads CASSHWGAANYGYTF. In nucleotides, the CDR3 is TGCGCCAGCAGCCATTGGGGGGCCGCTAACTATGGCTACACCTTC.

The CDR3 here is CASRYDDSGTSYGYTF. For the CDR3, the DNA is TGCGCCAGCAGATATGATGACTCCGGAACTAGTTATGGCTACACCTTC. This rearrangement joins TRBV5-1 to TRBJ1-2; no clear D. This CDR3 has 16 residues. Trimming took 5 bases from V and 5 from J, leaving 22 bases between them. Germline V lookup: CDR1 SGHRS, CDR2 YFSETQ.

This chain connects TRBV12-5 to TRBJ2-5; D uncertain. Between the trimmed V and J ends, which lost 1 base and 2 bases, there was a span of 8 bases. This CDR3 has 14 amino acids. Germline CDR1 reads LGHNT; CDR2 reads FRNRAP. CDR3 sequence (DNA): TGTGCTAGTGGTTTGGGGGTGGGGCAAGAGACCCAGTACTTC. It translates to CASGLGVGQETQYF.